This T cell receptor (beta chain) was sequenced in a study of early T cells in non-severe SARS-CoV-2 infection. Study in general: The authors sequenced bulk RNA from unsorted whole blood, leaving chains unpaired.

Study results and limitations: There was a bias toward anti-spike CD8 responses in VDJdb matching, which missed private and CD4 specificities.

This clonotype was counted many times. Its antigen remains unidentified. Individual cDNA molecules received unique molecular identifiers during library preparation. TCRdb reanalysed the 5' RACE reads using MiXCR and keeps one entry per CDR3 protein. The sample yields tens of thousands of distinct CDR3 sequences, more than 5.5% seen once. CDR1 is SGHKS, CDR2 YYEKEE, per germline (reference sequence). CDR3 length: 16 amino acids. Germline trimming cut 3 bases from V and 0 bases from J; bases unmatched to any gene: 9. Sequencing used whole blood, obtained at baseline. The rearrangement uses TRBV5-5 and TRBJ2-7; 7 positions match TRBD2. This clonotype was sampled from an adult who was a healthcare worker with PCR-confirmed SARS-CoV-2 infection or an uninfected control (not recorded which). The CDR3 nucleotides are TGTGCCAGCAGCTCCACCGGGACTATTAGCTCCTACGAGCAGTACTTC. Translated, it gives CASSSTGTISSYEQYF.